The 14 T cell receptor beta chains reported below all come from one sample, sequenced in a study of post-analysis software for immune sequencing data. The study, taken as a whole, reports: Roughly five TRBV segments, including TRBV5-6, TRBV5-1 and TRBV20-1, were more frequent in patients than controls.

Unique molecular identifiers were carried by the TCR beta cDNA libraries. TCRdb analysed the PCR reads with MiXCR anew, one entry per CDR3 protein. The repertoire holds about 500,000 distinct CDR3 sequences, with less than 45% as singletons. These receptors have no known antigen. Material for sequencing was blood. These receptors were collected from a girl aged 5 to 17 with multiple sclerosis.

The rearrangement uses TRBV5-1 and TRBJ1-2, with no clear D. The CDR3 runs 14 residues. From germline, CDR1 is SGHRS and CDR2 YFSETQ. The V end was cut by 2 bases, the J end by 8 bases, with 16 bases between. CDR3 amino acids: CASSLSPGGDGYTF. The CDR3 DNA sequence: TGCGCCAGCAGCTTAAGTCCAGGCGGCGACGGCTACACCTTC. Drawing the rest from reference TRBV5-1 and TRBJ1-2, the complete variable domain is KAGVTQTPRYLIKTRGQQVTLSCSPISGHRSVSWYQQTPGQGLQFLFEYFSETQRNKGNFPGRFSGRQFSNSRSEMNVSTLELGDSALYLCASSLSPGGDGYTFGSGTRLTVV.

V and J are TRBV29-1 and TRBJ1-1; D not resolved. The germline gives CDR1 SQVTM, CDR2 ANQGSEA. This CDR3 has 12 amino acids. Trimming stripped 2 bases from V and 1 base from J, with 5 bases between. The CDR3, as DNA: TGCAGCGTTGAACGTCGGAACACTGAAGCTTTCTTT. As protein: CSVERRNTEAFF. The whole variable domain, filled in from reference TRBV29-1 and TRBJ1-1, reads SAVISQKPSRDICQRGTSLTIQCQVDSQVTMMFWYRQQPGQSLTLIATANQGSEATYESGFVIDKFPISRPNLTFSTLTVSNMSPEDSSIYLCSVERRNTEAFFGQGTRLTVV.

The rearrangement joins TRBV7-9 to TRBJ2-5; possible D gene TRBD1, 5 bases. Per germline, CDR1 SEHNR and CDR2 FQNEAQ (reference sequence). The CDR3 runs to 16 residues. The ends were cut back, 0 bases at V and 3 bases at J, with 14 bases in the middle. CDR3 DNA sequence: TGTGCCAGCAGCTTAGCGCTCGACAGCCAGAAAGAGACCCAGTACTTC. Translating gives CASSLALDSQKETQYF.

The chain links TRBV20-1 to TRBJ2-3; the match to TRBD2 covers 7 bases. The CDR3 totals 16 residues. Trimming removed 0 bases from V and 2 bases from J; junction bases left unmatched: 8. The germline V gene encodes CDR1 DFQATT and CDR2 SNEGSKA (reference sequence). As DNA, the CDR3 is TGCAGTGCTAGAGATCGGCGCCTAGCGGCCACAGATACGCAGTATTTT. This sequence encodes CSARDRRLAATDTQYF.

The chain employs TRBV3-1 and TRBJ1-2, with 11 bases matching TRBD1. CDR1 is LGHDT and CDR2 is YNNKEL in the germline V gene (reference sequence). Trimming removed 3 bases from V and 4 bases from J; junction bases left unmatched: 7. The CDR3 totals 16 residues. The CDR3 here is CASSQTRTGGGYGYTF. The DNA of the CDR3 is TGTGCCAGCAGCCAGACCCGGACAGGGGGCGGCTATGGCTACACCTTC.

The rearrangement joins TRBV6-1 to TRBJ2-1; D gene unclear. Germline V gene sequence: CDR1 MNHNS, CDR2 SASEGT. This CDR3 has 17 amino acids. The germline V and J ends were trimmed by 6 bases and 1 base, with 19 bases remaining between them. CDR3 loop: CASSRTRVALSYNEQFF. As DNA, the CDR3 is TGTGCCAGCAGCCGCACCCGGGTGGCCCTGTCCTACAATGAGCAGTTCTTC.

This chain links TRBV5-1 with TRBJ2-1; 12 nucleotides line up with TRBD2. Unmatched junction bases numbered 4, after V lost 0 bases and J lost 6 bases. Germline lookup yields CDR1 SGHRS and CDR2 YFSETQ. The CDR3 has 16 residues. Here the CDR3 reads CASSLVGLAGINEQFF. For the CDR3, the DNA is TGCGCCAGCAGCTTGGTCGGACTAGCGGGGATCAATGAGCAGTTCTTC.

The chain is built from TRBV4-1 and TRBJ1-2; tentatively, D is TRBD1 (5 bases). Germline V gives CDR1 MGHRA, CDR2 YSYEKL. Trimming shortened V by 1 base and J by 4 bases, and 16 bases separated the two germline ends. This CDR3 is 16 amino acids long. The CDR3 loop reads CASSQGLGAPGYGYTF. The CDR3 DNA reads as TGCGCCAGCAGCCAAGGTCTCGGGGCGCCCGGCTATGGCTACACCTTC.

This rearrangement joins TRBV20-1 to TRBJ2-7; the D gene could be TRBD1 or TRBD2 (6 bases each). Germline loops: CDR1 DFQATT, CDR2 SNEGSKA (reference sequence). CDR3 length: 10 residues. With 5 bases removed from V and 10 bases from J, the gap between germline ends came to 12 bases. The CDR3 reads CSAEQGGQYF. Written as DNA, the CDR3 is TGCAGTGCTGAACAGGGAGGCCAGTACTTC.

V usage is TRBV20-1 and J usage is TRBJ1-1; 7 bases fit TRBD1. The V gene end was trimmed by 6 bases and the J gene end by 2 bases; junction bases not matched to a gene: 9. The CDR3 length is 14 residues. Germline loops: CDR1 DFQATT, CDR2 SNEGSKA (reference sequence). Written as DNA, the CDR3 is TGCAGTGCGTCGAGACAGGGCCCAAACACTGAAGCTTTCTTT. This translates into CSASRQGPNTEAFF.

V gene TRBV7-6 combines with J gene TRBJ2-7, with a weak D call TRBD1 (9 bases). Germline assignment: CDR1 SGHVS and CDR2 FNYEAQ. The CDR3 is 14 residues long. Trimming removed 6 bases from V and 2 bases from J, with 14 bases in between. The DNA for the CDR3 is TGTGCCAGCAGTAGCGGGACAGGGCCCTACGAGCAGTACTTC. This sequence encodes CASSSGTGPYEQYF.

The V and J genes are TRBV5-1 and TRBJ1-1; D is uncertain. The CDR3 totals 13 residues. Germline CDR1 reads SGHRS; CDR2 reads YFSETQ. V was clipped by 2 bases and J by 7 bases, with 12 bases between them. In DNA form, the CDR3 reads TGCGCCAGCAGCTTCGGCGGCCCGGTTGAAGCTTTCTTT. Translated: CASSFGGPVEAFF.

The rearrangement links TRBV5-1 to TRBJ1-1; D not certain. CDR1 SGHRS and CDR2 YFSETQ come from the germline V gene. The CDR3 consists of 15 residues. The V and J ends lost 7 bases and 3 bases respectively, with 19 bases between them. The CDR3: CASSPKRQTHTEAFF. CDR3 in DNA: TGCGCCAGCTCCCCCAAGCGGCAGACTCACACTGAAGCTTTCTTT.

This clonotype appeared a few times. The CDR3 is CASSVDGGKTEAFF. The CDR3 DNA reads TGTGCCAGCAGCGTGGACGGTGGGAAGACTGAAGCTTTCTTT. This chain links TRBV9 with TRBJ1-1; D is uncertain. Germline-derived CDR1 and CDR2 are SGDLS and YYNGEE. Trimming stripped 2 bases from V and 5 bases from J, with 13 bases between. The CDR3 is made up of 14 amino acids.